These T cell receptor beta chains were read from a single sample in a study of T cells in Graves' hyperthyroidism and ophthalmopathy. Each CDR3 protein is one row after TCRdb ran MiXCR on the multiplex PCR reads. The sample lists about 600,000 distinct CDR3 sequences; roughly 15% were seen once. Source material: blood. Every receptor here comes from a woman between 45 and 65 years old with Graves' ophthalmopathy. CDR3s include the opening cysteine and the closing phenylalanine or tryptophan. The order of the fields is clone size, V gene, J gene, D gene, CDR3 protein, CDR3 DNA. The D gene is left open where the match is weak. Expanded clones get a size class; other rows say once, few or many, or leave the size out.

many	TRBV18	TRBJ2-5	NA	CASSPPTGRSETQYF	TGTGCCAGCTCACCACCTACAGGGAGGTCAGAGACCCAGTACTTC
NA	TRBV7-2	TRBJ1-3	NA	CASSSNSRPGNTIYF	TGTGCCAGCAGCTCAAACAGCAGACCTGGAAACACCATATATTTT
many	TRBV5-6	TRBJ2-5	NA	CASSYTTGSETQYF	TGTGCCAGCAGCTATACGACAGGAAGCGAGACCCAGTACTTC
many	TRBV7-9	TRBJ1-3	NA	CASSLDTSDDTIYF	TGTGCCAGCAGCTTAGACACCTCCGATGACACCATATATTTT
many	TRBV28	TRBJ2-1	TRBD2	CASSRPLAGAGGEQFF	TGTGCCAGCAGCCGACCTCTAGCGGGAGCGGGGGGTGAGCAGTTCTTC
many	TRBV12-3/TRBV12-4	TRBJ2-2	NA	CASSVRIGTGELFF	TGTGCCAGCAGTGTGAGAATAGGGACCGGGGAGCTGTTTTTT
few	TRBV7-9	TRBJ2-2	TRBD1	CASSQDRGRSTGELFF	TGTGCCAGCAGCCAAGACAGGGGGCGTAGCACCGGGGAGCTGTTTTTT
many	TRBV20-1	TRBJ2-3	NA	CSARGTTDTQYF	TGCAGTGCTAGAGGGACCACAGATACGCAGTATTTT
many	TRBV7-2	TRBJ2-7	NA	CASSLESQVGVYEQYF	TGTGCCAGCAGCTTAGAGTCCCAGGTAGGAGTTTACGAGCAGTACTTC
few	TRBV19	TRBJ2-1	TRBD2	CASSQWGSGIIQEENEQFF	TGTGCCAGTAGTCAGTGGGGTAGCGGGATCATCCAGGAAGAAAATGAGCAGTTCTTC
NA	TRBV20-1	TRBJ2-2	TRBD2	CSARERELYTGELFF	TGCAGTGCTAGAGAGCGGGAGCTCTACACCGGGGAGCTGTTTTTT
NA	TRBV19	TRBJ2-3	NA	CASSMLGSDTQYF	TGTGCCAGTAGTATGTTGGGGTCGGATACGCAGTATTTT
NA	TRBV6-1	TRBJ2-1	TRBD2	CASSRPGLAGTSTDEQFF	TGTGCCAGCAGCCGACCGGGACTAGCGGGAACGAGCACGGATGAGCAGTTCTTC
many	TRBV7-2	TRBJ1-5	NA	CASSLVAVNQPQHF	TGTGCCAGCAGCTTAGTAGCCGTGAATCAGCCCCAGCATTTT
NA	TRBV27	TRBJ1-3	NA	CASRTISGNTIYF	TGTGCCAGCAGGACAATTTCTGGAAACACCATATATTTT
few	TRBV29-1	TRBJ2-7	NA	CSVEGGRGYEQYF	TGCAGCGTCGAAGGCGGCAGGGGCTACGAGCAGTACTTC
many	TRBV28	TRBJ1-1	NA	CASSPGPTPNTEAFF	TGTGCCAGCAGTCCGGGCCCGACCCCTAACACTGAAGCTTTCTTT
many	TRBV6-1	TRBJ1-1	NA	CASSAWGGGLGGTEAFF	TGTGCCAGCAGTGCGTGGGGGGGGGGGCTAGGAGGGACTGAAGCTTTCTTT
NA	TRBV10-3	TRBJ2-2	NA	CAIRNQVSTGELFF	TGTGCCATCAGGAATCAGGTCTCCACCGGGGAGCTGTTTTTT
many	TRBV15	TRBJ2-1	TRBD2	CATSRDPITSGRAGEQFF	TGTGCCACCAGCAGAGATCCAATTACTAGCGGGAGGGCCGGTGAGCAGTTCTTC
few	TRBV6-1	TRBJ2-1	NA	CASSLEAGGEQFF	TGTGCCAGCAGCCTCGAGGCAGGAGGTGAGCAGTTCTTC
NA	TRBV4-3	TRBJ2-2	NA	CASSQEVGGSGAGELFF	TGCGCCAGCAGCCAAGAGGTTGGAGGGAGTGGTGCCGGGGAGCTGTTTTTT
many	TRBV10-3	TRBJ2-1	NA	CAISEGQSNEQFF	TGTGCCATCAGTGAGGGACAGAGCAATGAGCAGTTCTTC
few	TRBV28	TRBJ2-2	TRBD1	CASSATGTGRPGELFF	TGTGCCAGCAGTGCTACCGGGACAGGGAGGCCCGGGGAGCTGTTTTTT
many	TRBV6-7	TRBJ1-1	NA	CASSLANPGPNTEAFF	TGTGCCAGCAGTCTAGCTAACCCAGGGCCGAACACTGAAGCTTTCTTT
NA	TRBV5-4	TRBJ2-3	TRBD2	CASSPEIAGAADTQYF	TGTGCCAGCAGCCCGGAAATAGCGGGAGCGGCAGATACGCAGTATTTT
many	TRBV6-1	TRBJ2-7	NA	CASGGDGLYEQYF	TGTGCCAGCGGAGGAGACGGTTTATACGAGCAGTACTTC
many	TRBV13	TRBJ2-3	NA	CASSPRGSGRTDTQYF	TGTGCCAGCAGCCCTAGGGGTAGCGGACGCACAGATACGCAGTATTTT
many	TRBV15	TRBJ2-7	TRBD2	CATSGGSNSYEQYF	TGTGCCACCAGTGGCGGGAGTAACTCCTACGAGCAGTACTTC
few	TRBV27	TRBJ1-2	TRBD1	CASSPTPGTGYGYTF	TGTGCCAGCAGTCCAACCCCCGGGACAGGGTATGGCTACACCTTC
few	TRBV27	TRBJ2-7	NA	CASRQTGVKSYEQYF	TGTGCCAGCAGACAAACGGGAGTGAAGTCCTACGAGCAGTACTTC
NA	TRBV6-5	TRBJ2-3	TRBD2	CASSYPTSGCTDTQYF	TGTGCCAGCAGTTACCCCACTAGCGGGTGCACAGATACGCAGTATTTT
few	TRBV4-1	TRBJ2-2	TRBD2	CASSRGLAGAWGTGELFF	TGCGCCAGCAGCCGTGGACTAGCGGGAGCCTGGGGCACCGGGGAGCTGTTTTTT
many	TRBV29-1	TRBJ2-3	NA	CSGSGAGTDTQYF	TGCAGCGGAAGCGGAGCAGGCACAGATACGCAGTATTTT
many	TRBV6-1	TRBJ2-7	TRBD1	CASSRTGDRPYEQYF	TGTGCCAGCAGTAGGACCGGGGACAGACCCTACGAGCAGTACTTC
NA	TRBV15	TRBJ1-2	NA	CATSRDRALSYGYTF	TGTGCCACCAGCAGAGATCGGGCCCTCTCCTATGGCTACACCTTC
many	TRBV7-9	TRBJ1-1	NA	CASSLAPGPNTEAFF	TGTGCCAGCAGCTTAGCGCCGGGCCCCAACACTGAAGCTTTCTTT
NA	TRBV29-1	TRBJ2-1	NA	CSVTTGAGYNEQFF	TGCAGCGTGACTACAGGAGCAGGCTACAATGAGCAGTTCTTC
many	TRBV20-1	TRBJ1-2	TRBD1	CSASEVQGHYGYTF	TGCAGTGCTTCCGAAGTACAGGGGCACTATGGCTACACCTTC
few	TRBV15	TRBJ2-7	NA	CATSSPLDEQYF	TGTGCCACCAGCAGTCCCTTAGACGAGCAGTACTTC
few	TRBV4-3	TRBJ2-7	NA	CASSQDFGQGGYEQYF	TGCGCCAGCAGCCAAGATTTCGGGCAGGGTGGTTACGAGCAGTACTTC
NA	TRBV7-3	TRBJ2-7	NA	CASSPIRPTSYEQYF	TGTGCCAGCAGCCCTATACGACCTACCTCCTACGAGCAGTACTTC
NA	TRBV6-1	TRBJ1-1	NA	CASSPGYAEAFF	TGTGCCAGCAGTCCCGGTTACGCTGAAGCTTTCTTT
few	TRBV10-3	TRBJ1-2	NA	CASSYFWLYGYTF	TGTGCCAGCAGTTATTTTTGGCTCTATGGCTACACCTTC
NA	TRBV6-5	TRBJ1-4	NA	CASSYSTGGRALFGEKLFF	TGTGCCAGCAGTTACTCGACGGGGGGCAGGGCTTTATTCGGTGAAAAACTGTTTTTT
many	TRBV6-6	TRBJ2-7	NA	CASSYSGSEQYF	TGTGCCAGCAGTTACTCAGGTAGTGAGCAGTACTTC
many	TRBV28	TRBJ2-2	NA	CASSPRDKYTNTGELFF	TGTGCCAGCAGTCCCCGGGACAAGTATACGAACACCGGGGAGCTGTTTTTT
few	TRBV14	TRBJ2-7	TRBD1	CASSHPETGTEQYF	TGTGCCAGCAGCCACCCTGAGACAGGGACCGAGCAGTACTTC
many	TRBV2	TRBJ1-5	TRBD1	CASREQGAQPQHF	TGTGCCAGCAGGGAACAGGGGGCTCAGCCCCAGCATTTT
many	TRBV20-1	TRBJ2-7	TRBD2	CSALRLAGAGEQYF	TGCAGTGCCCTCCGACTAGCGGGAGCTGGAGAGCAGTACTTC
many	TRBV20-1	TRBJ2-1	TRBD2	CSEAGRDFNEQFF	TGCAGTGAAGCCGGGAGGGATTTCAATGAGCAGTTCTTC
NA	TRBV6-5	TRBJ2-4	TRBD2	CASSLGLAGGGTKNIQYF	TGTGCCAGCAGTTTAGGACTAGCGGGAGGCGGAACCAAAAACATTCAGTACTTC
many	TRBV7-2	TRBJ1-6	NA	CASSLLGGVYNSPLHF	TGTGCCAGCAGCCTCCTCGGGGGGGTCTATAATTCACCCCTCCACTTT
many	TRBV30	TRBJ2-1	NA	CAWSVRQSTWNEQFF	TGTGCCTGGAGTGTACGTCAGAGTACATGGAATGAGCAGTTCTTC
NA	TRBV5-1	TRBJ1-2	NA	CASSFQGQSNYGYTF	TGCGCCAGCAGCTTCCAAGGCCAGAGTAACTATGGCTACACCTTC